These 11 T cell receptor beta chains came from one sample sequenced in a study of cytomegalovirus exposure and HLA in healthy donors. PCR used 60 Vbeta primers and 13 Jbeta primers. TCRdb's table, derived via immunoSEQ multiplex PCR, lists solely in-frame clones and lacks some. The sample has fewer than 200,000 clones, around 78% seen once; the top ten hold over 12%. Sequencing was carried out using PBMCs. All receptors come from a woman between 25 and 40 years old in good health and CMV-seropositive.

This rearrangement joins TRBV28 to TRBJ2-7; 10 bases are a match to TRBD2. With V trimmed by 11 bases and J by 2 bases, 15 bases remained unmatched. The germline CDR1 and CDR2 sequences are MDHEN and SYDVKM. CDR3 length: 16 amino acids. The CDR3 loop reads CARPEGLAVPPYEQYF. The DNA for the CDR3 is TGTGCCCGACCGGAAGGACTAGCGGTGCCCCCCTACGAGCAGTACTTC. The whole variable domain, remainder taken from reference TRBV28 and TRBJ2-7, is DVKVTQSSRYLVKRTGEKVFLECVQDMDHENMFWYRQDPGLGLRLIYFSYDVKMKEKGDIPEGYSVSREKKERFSLILESASTNQTSMYLCARPEGLAVPPYEQYFGPGTRLTVT.

The J gene is TRBJ2-3, the V gene TRBV2; TRBD1 matches at 7 bases. The J segment lost 5 bases and the V segment lost 2 bases, leaving 16 bases of the junction unmatched. The CDR3 has 18 residues. CDR1 is SNHLY, CDR2 FYNNEI, per germline. CDR3 nucleotides: TGTGCCAGCAGTGAATTTCCCCCCCAGGGGGATATGGGAGATACGCAGTATTTT. This translates into CASSEFPPQGDMGDTQYF.

The rearrangement links TRBV11-2 to TRBJ1-4; 7 bases are shared with TRBD1. The CDR3 has 15 residues. Germline assignment: CDR1 SGHAT and CDR2 FQNNGV. J was trimmed by 7 bases and V by 3 bases; bases with no gene match: 8. CDR3 DNA: TGTGCCAGCAGCTTTCAACGGTCAGGGGGTGAAAAACTGTTTTTT. Its translation: CASSFQRSGGEKLFF.

This clone was seen a few times. DNA of the CDR3: TGTGCCAGCAGTTTTCGACAGGGTCCTTACGAGCAGTACTTC. Translating gives CASSFRQGPYEQYF. This chain connects TRBV28 to TRBJ2-7, with TRBD1 matching 7 bases. Trimming removed 3 bases from V and 4 bases from J; junction bases left unmatched: 6. Per the germline V gene, CDR1 is MDHEN and CDR2 is SYDVKM. The CDR3 spans 14 residues.

J is TRBJ1-2 and V is TRBV28; 8 nucleotides line up with TRBD1. The CDR3 has 15 residues. Per the germline V gene, CDR1 is MDHEN and CDR2 is SYDVKM. With V trimmed by 6 bases and J by 5 bases, 11 bases remained unmatched. This chain's CDR3 is CASSQSDRVLYGYTF. The CDR3 bases are TGTGCCAGCAGCCAATCGGACAGGGTGCTATATGGCTACACCTTC.

The chain combines TRBV4-3 with TRBJ1-5, with D hard to call. Trimming stripped 0 bases from V and 7 bases from J, with 7 bases between. The germline gives CDR1 LGHNA, CDR2 YSLEER. The CDR3 sequence is 13 residues long. CDR3 amino acids: CASSQEFKQPQHF. The CDR3 coding sequence is TGCGCCAGCAGCCAAGAGTTTAAACAGCCCCAGCATTTT.

The rearrangement uses TRBV2 and TRBJ2-2; TRBD2 matches at 8 bases. V was clipped by 7 bases and J by 1 base; unmatched bases: 5. This CDR3 spans 15 amino acids. CDR1 SNHLY and CDR2 FYNNEI come from the germline V gene. CDR3 region: CASNLAGMNTGELFF. The DNA for the CDR3 is TGTGCCAGCAACCTAGCGGGCATGAACACCGGGGAGCTGTTTTTT. The full variable domain, completed using reference TRBV2 and TRBJ2-2, is EPEVTQTPSHQVTQMGQEVILRCVPISNHLYFYWYRQILGQKVEFLVSFYNNEISEKSEIFDDQFSVERPDGSNFTLKIRSTKLEDSAMYFCASNLAGMNTGELFFGEGSRLTVL.

The CDR3 sequence is CASSEASGAGYGYTF. The CDR3 nucleotides are TGTGCCAGCAGTGAAGCGTCAGGGGCAGGGTATGGCTACACCTTC. The V gene is TRBV6-1, the J gene TRBJ1-2; D may be TRBD1 (6 bases). CDR1 is MNHNS and CDR2 is SASEGT in the germline V gene. The ends were cut back, 0 bases at V and 5 bases at J, with 13 bases in the middle. The CDR3 sequence is 15 residues long.

V is TRBV7-2 and J is TRBJ2-7; D gene ambiguous. Germline V gene lookup returns CDR1 SGHTA and CDR2 FQGNSA. V was clipped by 1 base and J by 1 base, with 11 bases between them. CDR3 size: 15 residues. CDR3 residues: CASSLDSRRSYEQYF. DNA for the CDR3: TGTGCCAGCAGCTTAGATTCAAGGAGATCCTACGAGCAGTACTTC.

The genes are TRBV5-5 and TRBJ2-7, with D maybe TRBD2 (5 bases). This CDR3 has 15 amino acids. The V gene's germline CDR1 is SGHKS and CDR2 YYEKEE (reference sequence). V dropped 4 bases and J dropped 1 base, with 15 bases sitting between them. CDR3 protein: CASSPNIWESYEQYF. As DNA, the CDR3 is TGTGCCAGCAGCCCCAATATCTGGGAGTCCTACGAGCAGTACTTC.

V and J are TRBV4-1 and TRBJ1-2; possibly TRBD1 for D (5 bases). Trimming cost V 4 bases and J 5 bases, with 29 bases left between them. Germline values: CDR1 MGHRA, CDR2 YSYEKL. The length of the CDR3 is 19 residues. In DNA form, the CDR3 reads TGCGCCAGCAGCCCTCAAGACTTAGCGTCACTACTGGGGGGGTATGGCTACACCTTC. It encodes CASSPQDLASLLGGYGYTF.